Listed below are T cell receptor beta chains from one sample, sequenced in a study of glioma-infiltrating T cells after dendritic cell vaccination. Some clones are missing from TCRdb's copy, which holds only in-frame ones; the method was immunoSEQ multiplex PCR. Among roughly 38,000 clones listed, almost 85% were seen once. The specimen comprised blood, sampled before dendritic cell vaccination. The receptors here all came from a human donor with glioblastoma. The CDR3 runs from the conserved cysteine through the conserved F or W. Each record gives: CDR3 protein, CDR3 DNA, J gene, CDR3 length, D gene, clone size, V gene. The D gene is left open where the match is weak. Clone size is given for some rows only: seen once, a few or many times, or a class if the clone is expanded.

CASTLGGVNEQFF TGTGCCAGCACTTTAGGGGGGGTGAATGAGCAGTTCTTC TRBJ2-1 13 NA NA TRBV6-6
CASRFIGPRVAEQYF TGTGCAAGTCGCTTTATCGGCCCTCGGGTGGCCGAGCAGTACTTC TRBJ2-7 15 NA few TRBV12-2
CASSQEGVAGKNEQFF TGCGCCAGCAGCCAAGAGGGAGTAGCGGGGAAAAATGAGCAGTTCTTC TRBJ2-1 16 TRBD2 NA TRBV4-1
CASTEQGSPLHF TGTGCCAGCACTGAACAGGGGTCACCCCTCCACTTT TRBJ1-6 12 TRBD1 NA TRBV2
CSVEEGTDTQYF TGCAGCGTTGAGGAGGGCACAGATACGCAGTATTTT TRBJ2-3 12 NA NA TRBV29-1
CASSPPGLAGADTQYF TGTGCCAGCTCACCACCCGGACTAGCGGGGGCAGATACGCAGTATTTT TRBJ2-3 16 TRBD2 once TRBV18
CASKYETGSSDYGYTF TGTGCCAGCAAATACGAAACCGGGTCTAGCGACTATGGCTACACCTTC TRBJ1-2 16 NA NA TRBV27
CASRSRDMGETQYF TGTGCCAGCAGGTCGAGGGACATGGGCGAGACCCAGTACTTC TRBJ2-5 14 NA NA TRBV5-4
CASSLISGARSPLHF TGTGCCAGCAGCTTAATTTCAGGGGCGCGATCACCCCTCCACTTT TRBJ1-6 15 NA once TRBV11-2
CASSLTNRDKTQYF TGTGCCAGCAGCTTAACGAACAGGGATAAGACCCAGTACTTC TRBJ2-5 14 NA once TRBV7-3
CASSLAGIQETQYF TGTGCCAGCAGCTTGGCTGGCATCCAAGAGACCCAGTACTTC TRBJ2-5 14 NA NA TRBV5-4
CASKEDPSSYEQYF TGTGCCAGTAAGGAGGATCCAAGCTCCTACGAGCAGTACTTC TRBJ2-7 14 NA NA TRBV19
CASSSLRGGHEQYF TGTGCCAGCAGCTCCCTCCGGGGGGGCCACGAGCAGTACTTC TRBJ2-7 14 TRBD2 NA TRBV11-2
CAWSVPQGAGKNIQYF TGTGCCTGGAGTGTACCCCAGGGGGCGGGCAAAAACATTCAGTACTTC TRBJ2-4 16 TRBD1 NA TRBV30
CASSLGQGLAGGPQNEQYF TGTGCCAGCAGCTTAGGCCAGGGACTAGCGGGGGGGCCTCAGAACGAGCAGTACTTC TRBJ2-7 19 TRBD2 NA TRBV13
CASSFLPSTGLTDTQYF TGTGCCAGCAGTTTTCTCCCTTCGACAGGTTTAACAGATACGCAGTATTTT TRBJ2-3 17 NA NA TRBV27
CASSYSDIGVPYGYTF TGTGCCAGCAGTTACTCGGACATCGGAGTTCCCTATGGCTACACCTTC TRBJ1-2 16 NA NA TRBV6-5
CASSLGGLAGAIQETQYF TGTGCCAGCAGCTTGGGAGGACTAGCGGGGGCCATCCAAGAGACCCAGTACTTC TRBJ2-5 18 TRBD2 NA TRBV5-4
CASRQGTDNSPLHF TGTGCCAGCAGACAAGGGACAGATAATTCACCCCTCCACTTT TRBJ1-6 14 TRBD1 NA TRBV27
CAWSVGPGSKEQYF TGTGCCTGGAGTGTGGGTCCGGGTAGTAAGGAGCAGTACTTC TRBJ2-7 14 NA NA TRBV30
CASSHGTSAHNEQFF TGTGCCAGCAGCCACGGGACTAGCGCCCACAATGAGCAGTTCTTC TRBJ2-1 15 TRBD2 NA TRBV5-8
CASGLRTTQTQYF TGTGCTAGTGGTTTGAGAACCACCCAGACGCAGTATTTT TRBJ2-3 13 NA NA TRBV12-5
CASSLARGTTSSYNSPLHF TGTGCCAGCAGCTTGGCCCGTGGGACAACGAGCTCCTATAATTCACCCCTCCACTTT TRBJ1-6 19 NA NA TRBV5-4